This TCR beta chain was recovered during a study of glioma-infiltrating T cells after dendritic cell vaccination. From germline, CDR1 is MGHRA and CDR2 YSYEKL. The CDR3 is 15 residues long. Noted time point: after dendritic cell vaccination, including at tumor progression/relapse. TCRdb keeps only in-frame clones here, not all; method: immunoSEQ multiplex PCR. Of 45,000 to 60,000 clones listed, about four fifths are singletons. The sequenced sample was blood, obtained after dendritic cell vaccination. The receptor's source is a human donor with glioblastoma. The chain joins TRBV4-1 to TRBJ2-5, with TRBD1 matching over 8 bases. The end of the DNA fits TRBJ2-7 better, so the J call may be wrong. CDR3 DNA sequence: TGCGCCAGCAGCTACGGGACAGGCCCCTCCTACGAGCAGTACTTC. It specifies CASSYGTGPSYEQYF.